These 5 T cell receptor beta chains originate from one sample sequenced in a study of circulating CD8 cells and anti-PD-1 response in melanoma (dated by TCRdb to the early 2020s). The instrument given in TCRdb is NextSeq 500. Starting from roughly 15 ng of total RNA, TCR libraries were made with the QIAseq Immune Repertoire RNA Library Kit, Human TCR Panel. TCRdb itself trimmed the public reads at Q25 with fastp, ran MiXCR and retained productive beta chains. One record per CDR3 amino acid sequence lists the most common genes and DNA. Counted in this sample were more than 400 distinct CDR3 sequences; over 4% of them appeared once. The top ten hold 15% of the sample. Using a BD FACSAria II cell sorter, four subsets defined by PD-1 and/or TIGIT were sorted out of live CD3+CD8+TCRalphabeta+ cells. The sequencing here drew on CD8+ T cells from PBMCs, taken at baseline or after one month of anti-PD-1 therapy (not recorded which). Every receptor here comes from a human donor with melanoma.

This clonotype is labeled large. This chain uses TRBV29-1 with TRBJ2-7; no clear D. Germline lookup yields CDR1 SQVTM and CDR2 ANQGSEA. There are 12 residues in the CDR3. CDR3: CSGLANSYEQYF. The CDR3 DNA reads TGCAGTGGCCTGGCTAACTCCTACGAGCAGTACTTC.

By frequency in the sample, this clonotype is medium-sized (0.01 to 0.1%). The J gene is TRBJ2-7, the V gene TRBV28, with D possibly TRBD2 on 5 matching bases. Germline-derived CDR1 and CDR2 are MDHEN and SYDVKM. The V end was cut by 7 bases, the J end by 3 bases, with 13 bases between. This CDR3 comprises 13 residues. The CDR3 loop reads CASTGGAFYEQYF. The CDR3 DNA reads TGTGCCAGCACAGGAGGAGCCTTCTACGAGCAGTACTTC.

In its sample, this clonotype ranks as medium-sized. The chain carries TRBV12-3 or TRBV12-4 and TRBJ2-1; 8 bases agree with TRBD2. The CDR3 loop spans 12 amino acids. J lost 4 bases, V lost 7 bases, and 0 bases had no gene match. CDR3 protein: CASTSGYNEQFF. CDR3 DNA sequence: TGTGCCAGCACTAGCGGGTACAATGAGCAGTTCTTC.

Relative to its sample, this clonotype is large. This chain links TRBV10-1 with TRBJ2-1, with D possibly being TRBD1 (5 bases). The V and J ends lost 3 bases and 4 bases respectively, with 10 bases between them. The CDR3 sequence is 14 residues long. Germline assignment: CDR1 WNHNN and CDR2 SYGVQD (reference sequence). CDR3 sequence: CASSDRDIYNEQFF. The CDR3 DNA reads TGCGCCAGCAGTGACAGGGATATTTACAATGAGCAGTTCTTC.

This clonotype is termed medium-sized. This rearrangement joins TRBV18 to TRBJ2-1, with TRBD1 identical over 11 bases. Germline CDR1 and CDR2: KGHSH and LQKENI. The CDR3 has 16 amino acids. V was pared by 4 bases and J by 4 bases, with 6 bases of the junction left unmatched. This CDR3 reads CASSRGQGAMYNEQFF. Here the CDR3 DNA reads TGTGCCAGCTCACGCGGACAGGGGGCTATGTACAATGAGCAGTTCTTC. Variable domain in full (rest from reference TRBV18 and TRBJ2-1): NAGVMQNPRHLVRRRGQEARLRCSPMKGHSHVYWYRQLPEEGLKFMVYLQKENIIDESGMPKERFSAEFPKEGPSILRIQQVVRGDSAAYFCASSRGQGAMYNEQFFGPGTRLTVL.